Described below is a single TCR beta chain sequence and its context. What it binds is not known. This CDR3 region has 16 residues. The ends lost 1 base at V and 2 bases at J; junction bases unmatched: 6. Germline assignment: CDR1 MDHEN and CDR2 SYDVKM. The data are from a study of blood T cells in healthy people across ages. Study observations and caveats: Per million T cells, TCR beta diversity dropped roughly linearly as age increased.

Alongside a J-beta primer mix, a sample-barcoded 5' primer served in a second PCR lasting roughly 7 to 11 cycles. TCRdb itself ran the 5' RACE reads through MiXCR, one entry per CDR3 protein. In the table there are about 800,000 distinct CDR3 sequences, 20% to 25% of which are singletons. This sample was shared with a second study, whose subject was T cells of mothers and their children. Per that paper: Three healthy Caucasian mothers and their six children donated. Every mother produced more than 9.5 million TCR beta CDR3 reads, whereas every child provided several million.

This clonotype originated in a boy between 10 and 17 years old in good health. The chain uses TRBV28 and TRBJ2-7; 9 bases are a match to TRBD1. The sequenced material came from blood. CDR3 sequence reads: CASSLSRTGVTYEQYF. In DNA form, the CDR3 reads TGTGCCAGCAGTTTATCCCGGACAGGGGTAACCTACGAGCAGTACTTC.